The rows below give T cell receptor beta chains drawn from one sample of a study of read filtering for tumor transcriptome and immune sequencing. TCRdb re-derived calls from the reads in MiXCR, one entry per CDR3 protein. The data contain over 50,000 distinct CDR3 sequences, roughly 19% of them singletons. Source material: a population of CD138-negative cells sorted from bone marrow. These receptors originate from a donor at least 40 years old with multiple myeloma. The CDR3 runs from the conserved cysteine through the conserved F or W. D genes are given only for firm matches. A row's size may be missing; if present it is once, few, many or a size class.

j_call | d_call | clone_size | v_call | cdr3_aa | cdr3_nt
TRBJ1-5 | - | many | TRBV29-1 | CSVVVGGNQPQHF | TGCAGCGTTGTAGTTGGGGGAAATCAGCCCCAGCATTTT
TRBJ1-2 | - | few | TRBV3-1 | CASSVKGGFYGYTF | TGTGCCAGCAGCGTCAAGGGAGGCTTTTATGGCTACACCTTC
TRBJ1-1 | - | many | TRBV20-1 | CSARDARTTEAFF | TGCAGTGCTAGAGATGCGAGGACGACTGAAGCTTTCTTT
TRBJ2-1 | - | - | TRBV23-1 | CASTPVDCYEQFF | TGCGCCAGCACCCCGGTGGACTGCTACGAGCAGTTCTTC
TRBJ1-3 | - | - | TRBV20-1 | CSARVTAGNTIYF | TGCAGTGCTAGGGTGACAGCCGGAAACACCATATATTTT
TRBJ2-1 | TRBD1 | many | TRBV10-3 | CAISVTGYNEQFF | TGTGCCATCAGTGTGACAGGGTACAATGAGCAGTTCTTC
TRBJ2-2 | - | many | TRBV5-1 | CASSLARYTGELFF | TGCGCCAGCAGCTTGGCTCGGTACACCGGGGAGCTGTTTTTT
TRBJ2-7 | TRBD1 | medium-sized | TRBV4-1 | CASSQGDRVYEQYF | TGCGCCAGCAGCCAAGGAGACAGGGTCTACGAGCAGTACTTC
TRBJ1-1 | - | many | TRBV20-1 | CSARLDGMNTEAFF | TGCAGTGCCCGACTTGACGGCATGAACACTGAAGCTTTCTTT
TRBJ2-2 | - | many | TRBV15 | CATSRDNGSGELFF | TGTGCCACCAGCAGAGATAACGGTTCCGGGGAGCTGTTTTTT
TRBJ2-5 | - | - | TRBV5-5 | CASSLSGVSFETQYF | TGTGCCAGCAGCTTGTCAGGTGTCAGTTTCGAGACCCAGTACTTC
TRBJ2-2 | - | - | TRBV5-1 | CASSSDNTGELFF | TGCGCCAGCAGCTCAGATAACACCGGGGAGCTGTTTTTT
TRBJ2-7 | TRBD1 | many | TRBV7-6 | CASSARDRAYEQYF | TGTGCCAGCAGCGCCCGGGACAGGGCCTACGAGCAGTACTTC
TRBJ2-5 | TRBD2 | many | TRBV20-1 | CSARQGGGRETQYF | TGCAGTGCTAGGCAAGGCGGGGGGCGGGAGACCCAGTACTTC
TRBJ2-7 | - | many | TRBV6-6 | CASSSGGSYEQYF | TGTGCCAGCAGCAGCGGTGGGTCCTACGAGCAGTACTTC
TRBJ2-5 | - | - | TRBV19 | CASSMAGPAGTQYF | TGTGCCAGTAGTATGGCGGGGCCGGCGGGGACCCAGTACTTC
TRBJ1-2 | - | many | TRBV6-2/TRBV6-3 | CASSYMGYGYTF | TGTGCCAGCAGTTACATGGGATATGGCTACACCTTC
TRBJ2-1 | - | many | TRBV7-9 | CASTSELSYNEQFF | TGTGCCAGCACCTCGGAGCTGTCCTACAATGAGCAGTTCTTC